This T cell receptor (beta chain) was recorded in a study of blood T cell repertoires in COVID-19. The overall study: The analysed material was cDNA or gDNA that came from T cells, B-cell-depleted T cells, or PBMCs.

Original processing methods: Amplification of reference gene primers was used by the study to estimate nucleated cell counts. Profiled with immunoSEQ multiplex PCR; TCRdb holds only in-frame clones, not every one. The DNA was the basis for D and trimming; V, J and clone size are from that table. This table has around 200,000 clones, approximately 86% appearing once. The sample consisted of peripheral blood. This TCR was recovered from a man aged 40-49 years with active or convalescent COVID-19.

CDR3: CASSPTSGGQETQYF. Written as DNA, the CDR3 is TGTGCCAGCAGCCCGACTAGCGGGGGTCAAGAGACCCAGTACTTC. The rearrangement uses TRBV3-1 (or the pseudogene TRBV3-2) and TRBJ2-5; 12 bases align to TRBD2. Germline assignment: CDR1 LGHDT and CDR2 YNNKEL (reference sequence). The CDR3 totals 15 residues. Trimming at V came to 4 bases and at J to 2 bases, leaving 2 bases not matched to a gene.